This T cell receptor (beta chain) comes out of a study of blood T cell repertoires in COVID-19. Study details: Sample material is recorded as cDNA or gDNA derived from T cells, B-cell-depleted T cells, or PBMCs.

The CDR3 spans 17 residues. Per germline, CDR1 MGHRA and CDR2 YSYEKL. V was cut by 2 bases and J by 7 bases, with 21 bases left in between. Libraries were prepared by immunoSEQ multiplex PCR; TCRdb keeps only in-frame clonotypes and omits some of them. The data contain 160,000 or so clones, 70% to 90% of them singletons. V usage is TRBV4-1 and J usage is TRBJ1-5; no firm D call. This sequence originates from a man between 60 and 70 years old with acute or convalescent COVID-19. Sequences were obtained from peripheral blood. The CDR3 region has the DNA TGCGCCAGCAGCCAAAGCCTCCTTGGGAGCCGGTTCCAGCCCCAGCATTTT. Its translation is CASSQSLLGSRFQPQHF.